The rows below give T cell receptor beta chains drawn from one sample of a study of response to subunit inactivated influenza vaccine. Each CDR3 protein is one row after TCRdb ran MiXCR on the RT-PCR reads. The table lists around 750,000 distinct CDR3 sequences, about 20% of them singletons. The material was PBMCs from blood, obtained less than 6 days after vaccination. Receptors were obtained from a man between 50 and 59 years old who received an inactivated influenza vaccine. CDR3s include the opening cysteine and the closing phenylalanine or tryptophan. The D gene is left open where the match is weak. Clone size, where shown, is once, few, many, or a class for clones that have expanded.

>TRBD2|TRBV24-1|TRBJ2-5|-
CATSDSGLAGYQETQYF
TGTGCCACCAGTGACTCCGGACTAGCGGGCTACCAAGAGACCCAGTACTTC
>-|TRBV5-8|TRBJ1-3|-
CASSLGGGNTIYF
TGTGCCAGCAGCTTGGGCGGCGGAAACACCATATATTTT
>-|TRBV5-1|TRBJ2-3|-
CASKLDRDTQYF
TGCGCCAGCAAGCTAGACAGGGATACGCAGTATTTT
>TRBD1|TRBV7-8|TRBJ2-1|-
CASSRDRGRPQNEQFF
TGTGCCAGCAGCAGGGACAGGGGGCGTCCACAGAATGAGCAGTTCTTC
>TRBD2|TRBV29-1|TRBJ2-1|many
CSVVAGKGQFF
TGCAGCGTCGTAGCGGGAAAGGGGCAGTTCTTC
>-|TRBV29-1|TRBJ1-1|-
CSVVGTTEAFF
TGCAGCGTTGTAGGGACCACTGAAGCTTTCTTT
>-|TRBV29-1|TRBJ2-3|few
CSVARGSTDTQYF
TGCAGCGTTGCGAGGGGGAGCACAGATACGCAGTATTTT
>-|TRBV28|TRBJ2-5|few
CASSLSPRGETQYF
TGTGCCAGCAGTTTATCGCCCAGGGGAGAGACCCAGTACTTC
>-|TRBV7-9|TRBJ2-5|few
CASTSTGTQETQYF
TGTGCCAGCACATCGACAGGTACCCAAGAGACCCAGTACTTC
>-|TRBV5-5|TRBJ2-3|-
CASSLFRSTDTQYF
TGTGCCAGCAGCTTGTTCAGGAGCACAGATACGCAGTATTTT
>-|TRBV25-1|TRBJ2-2|few
CASSEARVPTGELFF
TGTGCCAGCAGTGAAGCTCGGGTTCCCACCGGGGAGCTGTTTTTT
>-|TRBV19|TRBJ1-5|-
CASSSTVMSNQPQHF
TGTGCCAGTAGCTCAACAGTGATGAGCAATCAGCCCCAGCATTTT
>-|TRBV7-9|TRBJ1-1|many
CASSPNQYRIEAFF
TGTGCCAGCAGCCCCAATCAATACCGTATTGAAGCTTTCTTT
>-|TRBV11-2|TRBJ2-7|few
CASSLDPGTFYEQYF
TGTGCCAGCAGCTTAGATCCTGGGACATTCTACGAGCAGTACTTC
>-|TRBV5-1|TRBJ2-7|few
CASSRSTPRDEQYF
TGCGCCAGCAGCCGTAGCACTCCTCGGGACGAGCAGTACTTC
>-|TRBV28|TRBJ1-5|many
CASSGTRGQPQHF
TGTGCCAGCAGCGGAACCCGGGGTCAGCCCCAGCATTTT
>-|TRBV7-9|TRBJ1-6|-
CASSQTGPNSPLHF
TGTGCCAGCAGCCAAACAGGTCCCAATTCACCCCTCCACTTT
>-|TRBV11-2|TRBJ2-7|few
CASSREGALAYEQYF
TGTGCCAGCAGCCGGGAAGGGGCATTGGCCTACGAGCAGTACTTC
>-|TRBV13|TRBJ2-1|few
CASSLGQGWREQFF
TGTGCCAGCAGCTTAGGACAGGGTTGGCGTGAGCAGTTCTTC
>-|TRBV20-1|TRBJ2-1|many
CSARAGHNEQFF
TGCAGTGCTAGAGCGGGCCACAATGAGCAGTTCTTC
>-|TRBV20-1|TRBJ2-5|-
CSATSTAKETQYF
TGCAGTGCCACTAGTACAGCCAAAGAGACCCAGTACTTC
>TRBD1|TRBV6-1|TRBJ1-2|few
CASNDRATNYGYTF
TGTGCCAGCAACGACAGGGCGACTAACTATGGCTACACCTTC
>-|TRBV24-1|TRBJ2-7|few
CATSDPGRTRGEQYF
TGTGCCACCAGTGATCCGGGACGGACCCGAGGCGAGCAGTACTTC
>TRBD2|TRBV7-2|TRBJ2-1|few
CASSSNRLALNEQFF
TGTGCCAGCAGCTCAAACCGACTAGCTCTGAATGAGCAGTTCTTC
>TRBD2|TRBV12-3/TRBV12-4|TRBJ2-3|few
CASRGPGGTQYF
TGTGCCAGCAGAGGACCGGGAGGTACGCAGTATTTT
>-|TRBV6-5|TRBJ2-7|-
CASSYVGVGEQYF
TGTGCCAGCAGTTACGTGGGAGTCGGCGAGCAGTACTTC
>TRBD2|TRBV24-1|TRBJ2-3|-
CATSDSTGTSLYLDTQYF
TGTGCCACCAGTGACTCTACCGGGACTAGCCTCTATCTGGATACGCAGTATTTT
>TRBD1|TRBV2|TRBJ2-1|few
CASIRQGAEQFF
TGTGCCAGCATTAGACAGGGGGCGGAGCAGTTCTTC
>TRBD1|TRBV11-1|TRBJ2-5|few
CASSHRTGGETQYF
TGTGCCAGCAGCCATCGAACAGGGGGAGAGACCCAGTACTTC
>TRBD1|TRBV11-2|TRBJ2-5|few
CASSSLTGGAGTQYF
TGTGCCAGCAGCTCACTGACAGGGGGCGCAGGGACCCAGTACTTC
>-|TRBV12-3/TRBV12-4|TRBJ2-2|-
CASSRSGSHTGELFF
TGTGCCAGCAGTCGCTCGGGCAGCCACACCGGGGAGCTGTTTTTT
>-|TRBV3-1|TRBJ2-7|-
CASGVGEQYF
TGTGCCAGCGGCGTGGGCGAGCAGTACTTC
>-|TRBV14|TRBJ2-6|-
CASSQVGSSGANVLTF
TGTGCCAGCAGCCAAGTGGGCAGCTCTGGGGCCAACGTCCTGACTTTC
>TRBD1|TRBV5-1|TRBJ2-1|few
CASSSNPTGGAYNEQFF
TGCGCCAGCAGCTCGAACCCAACAGGGGGTGCTTACAATGAGCAGTTCTTC
>-|TRBV6-1|TRBJ2-6|few
CASSEQASGSGANVLTF
TGTGCCAGCAGTGAACAGGCCTCAGGCTCTGGGGCCAACGTCCTGACTTTC
>-|TRBV9|TRBJ2-1|few
CASSPTAGQGSNEQFF
TGTGCCAGCAGCCCCACCGCGGGGCAGGGATCCAATGAGCAGTTCTTC
>-|TRBV20-1|TRBJ2-5|-
CSASGGGYQETQYF
TGCAGTGCCAGTGGGGGGGGCTATCAAGAGACCCAGTACTTC
>TRBD2|TRBV5-5|TRBJ2-7|few
CASSLAGTVYEQYF
TGTGCCAGCAGCCTAGCGGGAACGGTCTACGAGCAGTACTTC
>-|TRBV7-8|TRBJ2-5|-
CASSLGVRGPVRQETQYF
TGTGCCAGCAGCTTAGGGGTCCGGGGCCCGGTTCGTCAAGAGACCCAGTACTTC
>TRBD2|TRBV5-1|TRBJ2-3|few
CASSRGGLGGTDTQYF
TGCGCCAGCAGCCGCGGGGGACTAGGGGGTACAGATACGCAGTATTTT
>TRBD2|TRBV4-2|TRBJ2-2|-
CASSQGEGTSGRGTGELFF
TGTGCCAGCAGCCAAGGGGAAGGAACTAGCGGGAGGGGGACCGGGGAGCTGTTTTTT
>-|TRBV6-4|TRBJ2-3|-
CASSIDGQTDTQYF
TGTGCCAGCAGTATAGATGGACAGACAGATACGCAGTATTTT
>-|TRBV5-1|TRBJ1-2|-
CASSLNPGAADGYTF
TGCGCCAGCAGCTTGAATCCGGGGGCGGCGGATGGCTACACCTTC
>-|TRBV7-2|TRBJ2-6|many
CASSLGLSGANVLTF
TGTGCCAGCAGCCTAGGACTCTCTGGGGCCAACGTCCTGACTTTC
>-|TRBV6-1|TRBJ1-5|few
CASSEEVGYSNQPQHF
TGTGCCAGCAGTGAAGAAGTGGGATATAGCAATCAGCCCCAGCATTTT
>-|TRBV4-3|TRBJ2-3|-
CASSQDKGARTDTQYF
TGCGCCAGCAGCCAAGATAAAGGGGCGAGAACAGATACGCAGTATTTT
>TRBD1|TRBV28|TRBJ1-4|few
CASSLGTGTEKLFF
TGTGCCAGCAGTCTCGGGACAGGGACTGAAAAACTGTTTTTT
>-|TRBV7-9|TRBJ2-1|-
CASSSPAATYNEQFF
TGTGCCAGCAGCTCACCAGCCGCGACCTACAATGAGCAGTTCTTC
>TRBD2|TRBV6-1|TRBJ2-5|-
CASRMRTSGGGETQYF
TGTGCCAGCAGAATGCGGACTAGCGGGGGTGGCGAGACCCAGTACTTC